This TCR beta chain emerged from a study of cytomegalovirus exposure and HLA in healthy donors. The V and J ends lost 5 bases and 1 base respectively, with 8 bases between them. Germline assignment: CDR1 LNHDA and CDR2 SQIVND (reference sequence). This CDR3 has 13 residues. PCR was performed using 60 Vbeta and 13 Jbeta primers. The method was immunoSEQ multiplex PCR; TCRdb's version includes in-frame clones alone and lacks a portion of them. This table has 120,000 to 150,000 clones, 77% appearing once. Source material: PBMCs. V gene TRBV19 combines with J gene TRBJ1-2; tentatively, D is TRBD1 (5 bases). This clonotype was sampled from a female donor in good health and CMV-seronegative. CDR3 sequence (DNA): TGTGCCAGTAGTGACACAGGTAACTATGGCTACACCTTC. This sequence encodes CASSDTGNYGYTF.